The 20 T cell receptor beta chains given below trace back to one sample, sequenced in a study of post-analysis software for immune sequencing data. Their antigen targets remain unknown. Unique molecular identifiers were carried by the TCR beta cDNA libraries. TCRdb analysed the PCR reads with MiXCR anew, one entry per CDR3 protein. The sample has hundreds of thousands of distinct CDR3 sequences, 59% seen once; the top ten hold about 11%. Notes on the study in general: Comparison of patients with controls showed 4 to 6 TRBV segments more frequent in patients, TRBV5-6, TRBV5-1 and TRBV20-1 among them.

Sequenced material: blood. All receptors come from a girl aged 2 to 9 with multiple sclerosis.

This clonotype was found once. This rearrangement joins TRBV12-3 or TRBV12-4 to TRBJ2-5; D is perhaps TRBD2 (6 bases). The V end was cut by 6 bases, the J end by 0 bases, with 11 bases between. CDR3 length: 14 amino acids. The chain's CDR3 is CASSPAGYQETQYF. The CDR3 DNA follows: TGTGCCAGCAGCCCCGCGGGGTACCAAGAGACCCAGTACTTC.

Points on this clonotype: Given a much more abundant clone one base away, this may be a read error. V gene TRBV20-1 combines with J gene TRBJ2-5; tentatively, D is TRBD1 (5 bases). The CDR3 is 12 amino acids. Trimming cost V 4 bases and J 1 base, with 7 bases left between them. Germline V gene sequence: CDR1 DFQATT, CDR2 SNEGSKA (reference sequence). The CDR3 reads CSATTAQETQYF. In nucleotides, the CDR3 is TGCAGTGCTACGACAGCCCAAGAGACCCAGTACTTC.

The chain couples TRBV20-1 to TRBJ2-7; 7 bases align to TRBD1. The CDR3 consists of 12 residues. V shed 6 bases and J 1 base; nucleotides not matched to a gene: 3. CDR1 and CDR2 (germline): DFQATT, SNEGSKA (reference sequence). Here the CDR3 reads CSAWDSSYEQYF. CDR3 in DNA: TGCAGTGCCTGGGACAGTTCCTACGAGCAGTACTTC.

This chain connects TRBV3-1 to TRBJ2-1; possible D gene TRBD2, 6 bases. Looked up from germline, CDR1 is LGHDT and CDR2 is YNNKEL (reference sequence). Trimming took 0 bases from V and 4 from J, leaving 19 bases between them. CDR3 size: 18 residues. As DNA, the CDR3 is TGTGCCAGCAGCCAAGATCTTCCAGGGAGGCTAGCGTACAATGAGCAGTTCTTC. It specifies CASSQDLPGRLAYNEQFF.

V usage is TRBV29-1 and J usage is TRBJ2-3; D is unclear. V shed 8 bases and J shed 1 base, with 4 bases lying between them. From germline, CDR1 is SQVTM and CDR2 ANQGSEA. The CDR3 is 10 amino acids. The CDR3 sequence: CSPGTDTQYF. The CDR3 DNA sequence: TGCAGCCCGGGCACAGATACGCAGTATTTT.

The rearrangement uses TRBV20-1 and TRBJ1-5, with 7 bases that match TRBD1. The germline V gene encodes CDR1 DFQATT and CDR2 SNEGSKA (reference sequence). V gave up 5 bases and J gave up 3 bases; unmatched junction bases: 22. This CDR3 region has 19 residues. This CDR3 is CSAGASAGTARVNNQPQHF. The CDR3 coding sequence is TGCAGTGCTGGGGCCTCCGCTGGGACAGCCAGGGTTAACAATCAGCCCCAGCATTTT.

The rearrangement uses TRBV5-1 and TRBJ2-4, with D tentatively TRBD1 (6 bases). CDR3 size: 14 residues. Germline lookup yields CDR1 SGHRS and CDR2 YFSETQ. The ends were cut back, 0 bases at V and 8 bases at J, with 12 bases in the middle. In DNA, the CDR3 is TGCGCCAGCAGCTTGGGGACCCCAGGGGACATTCAGTACTTC. Its translation is CASSLGTPGDIQYF.

The V and J genes are TRBV5-5 and TRBJ2-5, with no clear D. CDR3 length equals 12 residues. Trimming cost V 3 bases and J 11 bases, with 14 bases left between them. Germline loops: CDR1 SGHKS, CDR2 YYEKEE (reference sequence). Here the CDR3 reads CASSSPNGWQYF. DNA for the CDR3: TGTGCCAGCAGCTCCCCAAATGGATGGCAGTACTTC.

This clonotype was seen once. V is TRBV29-1 and J is TRBJ2-5; D possibly matches TRBD1 or TRBD2 (5 bases each). The tail of the sequence fits TRBJ2-7 better, so the J call may be wrong. Per the germline V gene, CDR1 is SQVTM and CDR2 is ANQGSEA. This CDR3 spans 12 amino acids. DNA for the CDR3: TGCAGCGTCCGACGGGACCCCTACGAGCAGTACTTC. This sequence encodes CSVRRDPYEQYF.

This chain links TRBV7-9 with TRBJ2-3; TRBD2 might be the D (5 bases). V shed 5 bases and J shed 0 bases, with 18 bases lying between them. The germline CDR1 and CDR2 sequences are SEHNR and FQNEAQ (reference sequence). There are 17 residues in the CDR3. The CDR3 region is CASSPSSRVRSTDTQYF. CDR3 nucleotides: TGTGCCAGCAGCCCTAGCAGTAGGGTTAGGAGCACAGATACGCAGTATTTT.

CDR3 protein: CASSPGGGLSSYEQYF. CDR3 bases: TGTGCCAGCAGCCCGGGGGGGGGCCTCAGCTCCTACGAGCAGTACTTC. V and J are TRBV9 and TRBJ2-7; TRBD2 agrees at 8 bases. Germline V gene lookup returns CDR1 SGDLS and CDR2 YYNGEE. After removal of 4 bases from V and 0 bases from J, the junction contained 9 bases not matched to a gene. This CDR3 has 16 amino acids.

About this clonotype itself: One base away lies a much larger clone, so this may be a sequencing read error. This chain joins TRBV7-9 and TRBJ2-3; 8 positions agree with TRBD1. CDR3 size: 14 residues. The germline CDR1 and CDR2 sequences are SEHNR and FQNEAQ (reference sequence). For the CDR3, the DNA is TGTGCCAGCAGCCTCAGGAGTGGGACAGGTACGCAGTATTTT. Translating it yields CASSLRSGTGTQYF.

The table lists this clonotype with a few counts. V gene TRBV2 combines with J gene TRBJ2-4; D may be TRBD1 (6 bases). V shed 5 bases and J shed 5 bases, with 13 bases lying between them. The CDR3 is 14 residues long. The germline CDR1 and CDR2 sequences are SNHLY and FYNNEI. CDR3 in DNA: TGTGCCAGCAGTCGTGACAGGACGGAAAACATTCAGTACTTC. Translation gives CASSRDRTENIQYF.

The chain employs TRBV11-2 and TRBJ2-1; no clear D. V was shortened by 5 bases and J by 15 bases, with 11 bases between the two germline ends. Germline CDR1 SGHAT, CDR2 FQNNGV. The length of the CDR3 is 10 residues. The CDR3: CASSREIVFF. The DNA of the CDR3 is TGTGCCAGCAGCCGTGAAATCGTGTTCTTC. Full variable domain (missing parts from reference TRBV11-2 and TRBJ2-1): EAGVAQSPRYKIIEKRQSVAFWCNPISGHATLYWYQQILGQGPKLLIQFQNNGVVDDSQLPKDRFSAERLKGVDSTLKIQPAKLEDSAVYLCASSREIVFFGPGTRLTVL.

The CDR3 coding sequence is TGTGCCACCGGGGGTAGCGGGACTGGGGCCAACGTCCTGACTTTC. Translating gives CATGGSGTGANVLTF. The chain uses TRBV15 and TRBJ2-6; 8 bases are a match to TRBD2. V shed 8 bases, J shed 2 bases, and the junction held 5 bases outside the gene matches. The CDR3 spans 15 residues. Looked up from germline, CDR1 is LNHNV and CDR2 is YYDKDF (reference sequence). Using reference TRBV15 and TRBJ2-6 for the parts outside the CDR3, the full variable domain is DAMVIQNPRYQVTQFGKPVTLSCSQTLNHNVMYWYQQKSSQAPKLLFHYYDKDFNNEADTPDNFQSRRPNTSFCFLDIRSPGLGDTAMYLCATGGSGTGANVLTFGAGSRLTVL.

This clonotype was found a few times. The chain uses TRBV12-3 or TRBV12-4 and TRBJ2-4; TRBD2 aligns across 16 bases. V lost 4 bases, J lost 0 bases, and 9 bases stayed unmatched. CDR3 size: 20 residues. The CDR3 region is CASSSEGLAGGYLAKNIQYF. The CDR3 DNA is TGTGCCAGCAGTTCCGAGGGACTAGCGGGGGGGTACCTAGCCAAAAACATTCAGTACTTC.

This chain joins TRBV7-6 and TRBJ2-7, with 7 bases identical to TRBD2. The trim removed 5 bases at V and 7 bases at J, leaving 17 bases unmatched. The germline V gene encodes CDR1 SGHVS and CDR2 FNYEAQ. CDR3 length: 16 residues. The CDR3 region has the DNA TGTGCCAGCAGCCCCTGGGGGGAGGGATTCCCTAGTGAGCAGTACTTC. Translated: CASSPWGEGFPSEQYF.

This chain joins TRBV6-1 and TRBJ1-2, with 8 bases lining up with TRBD1. V lost 8 bases, J lost 2 bases, and 13 bases stayed unmatched. The CDR3 is made up of 16 amino acids. Germline CDR1 is MNHNS and CDR2 is SASEGT. CDR3 nucleotide sequence: TGTGCCAGCCCCAGGAGTAGGGCAGGGGGCAACTATGGCTACACCTTC. It translates to CASPRSRAGGNYGYTF.

The rearrangement uses TRBV5-1 and TRBJ1-2; D gene unclear. From germline, CDR1 is SGHRS and CDR2 YFSETQ. V lost 4 bases to trimming and J lost 4 bases, with 17 bases between them. The CDR3 spans 15 residues. The chain's CDR3 is CASSDVIGNIYGYTF. As DNA, the CDR3 is TGCGCCAGCAGCGACGTTATAGGGAACATCTATGGCTACACCTTC.

The rearrangement links TRBV11-2 to TRBJ2-3, with D perhaps matching TRBD1 (6 bases). Germline CDR1 reads SGHAT; CDR2 reads FQNNGV. Trimming shortened V by 3 bases and J by 0 bases, and 16 bases separated the two germline ends. The CDR3 extends over 17 amino acids. This CDR3 is CASSFPDRQASTDTQYF. The CDR3 DNA is TGTGCCAGCAGCTTCCCTGACAGGCAAGCTAGCACAGATACGCAGTATTTT.